These T cell receptor beta chains were read from a single sample in a study of regulatory T cells in long-lasting Graves disease. TCRdb analysed the multiplex PCR reads with MiXCR anew, one entry per CDR3 protein. The table shows 520,000 or so distinct CDR3 sequences, with around 11% occurring only once. These data were likewise used in another study, on T cells in Graves' hyperthyroidism and ophthalmopathy.

The sample here was peripheral blood mononuclear cells (PBMCs), taken at new diagnosis, from a patient treated with antithyroid drugs. The receptors stem from a woman aged 25 to 39 with Graves disease. The CDR3 runs from the conserved cysteine through the conserved F or W. The order of the fields is J gene, clone size, V gene, D gene, CDR3 DNA, CDR3 protein. D genes are given only for firm matches. Size tells how often a clone was seen (once, few, many) or the class of an expanded clone, and some rows leave it out.

TRBJ2-7 | many | TRBV24-1 | NA | TGTGCCACCAGTGATTTGCACGTACCGACCGGGACAAGATGTTACGAGCAGTACTTC | CATSDLHVPTGTRCYEQYF
TRBJ2-7 | NA | TRBV7-2 | NA | TGTGCCAGCAGCTTAGGAGGAACAGAGTCCTACGAGCAGTACTTC | CASSLGGTESYEQYF
TRBJ1-3 | many | TRBV6-1 | NA | TGTGCCAGCATCGAGGATACCGGTGGAAACACCATATATTTT | CASIEDTGGNTIYF
TRBJ1-4 | NA | TRBV9 | NA | TGTGCCAGCAGCGTAACGGCAGGGTTCGAAAAACTGTTTTTT | CASSVTAGFEKLFF
TRBJ1-1 | many | TRBV2 | TRBD1 | TGTGCCAGCAGAGGACAGGGGGGAGCGAACACTGAAGCTTTCTTT | CASRGQGGANTEAFF
TRBJ1-4 | NA | TRBV2 | NA | TGTGCCAGCAGTAATGAGGGGGCAACTAATGAAAAACTGTTTTTT | CASSNEGATNEKLFF
TRBJ2-5 | many | TRBV7-9 | TRBD1 | TGTGCCAGCAGCTTGGACAGGGGGAAAGAGACCCAGTACTTC | CASSLDRGKETQYF
TRBJ2-2 | many | TRBV12-3/TRBV12-4 | TRBD2 | TGTGCCAGCTTACCCCGACTAGCGGGGAACACCGGGGAGCTGTTTTTT | CASLPRLAGNTGELFF
TRBJ1-2 | many | TRBV9 | NA | TGTGCCAGCAGCGCCGGGACGATGGTCTGGGTTGGCTACACCTTC | CASSAGTMVWVGYTF
TRBJ2-5 | many | TRBV10-3 | NA | TGTGCCATCAGTGGGCCAGCGGAGGACGGGACCCAGTACTTC | CAISGPAEDGTQYF
TRBJ2-3 | NA | TRBV11-2 | NA | TGTGCCAGCAAGACCTCTGGGCGCACAGATACGCAGTATTTT | CASKTSGRTDTQYF
TRBJ1-5 | NA | TRBV27 | NA | TGTGCCAGCAGAGGACAACATAGCAATCAGCCCCAGCATTTT | CASRGQHSNQPQHF
TRBJ2-2 | many | TRBV11-2 | TRBD2 | TGTGCCAGCCGAAGACTAGCGGGAGGGCCCGGGGAGCTGTTTTTT | CASRRLAGGPGELFF
TRBJ1-1 | few | TRBV6-1 | NA | TGTGCCAGCATTCTCGGACAGGAAGCTTTCTTT | CASILGQEAFF
TRBJ2-7 | many | TRBV7-9 | NA | TGTGCCAGCAGCTTAGGAATCGGGATAGGCTACGAGCAGTACTTC | CASSLGIGIGYEQYF
TRBJ2-7 | few | TRBV29-1 | TRBD2 | TGCAGCGTTGTTGATTCTGAGACTAGCGGGAGTTACGAGCAGTACTTC | CSVVDSETSGSYEQYF
TRBJ2-7 | many | TRBV2 | NA | TGTGCCAGCAGGGAGGAAGGTTCCTCCTACGAGCAGTACTTC | CASREEGSSYEQYF
TRBJ2-7 | many | TRBV12-3/TRBV12-4 | TRBD2 | TGTGCCAGCAGTTTAATGTCCGGCGGGAGGTCCCACGAGCAGTACTTC | CASSLMSGGRSHEQYF
TRBJ1-2 | NA | TRBV10-1 | TRBD1 | TGCGCCAGCAGGGACCGGGACAGGGACCTAGGCTACACCTTC | CASRDRDRDLGYTF
TRBJ2-1 | many | TRBV7-2 | NA | TGTGCCAGCAGCTTAGCTACGGGCTCCTACAATGAGCAGTTCTTC | CASSLATGSYNEQFF
TRBJ1-5 | NA | TRBV7-2 | TRBD1 | TGTGCCAGCAGCTTAGGTCGGGGACAGGGGGCCCGGGTCCAGCCCCAGCATTTT | CASSLGRGQGARVQPQHF
TRBJ2-7 | few | TRBV7-2 | TRBD2 | TGTGCCAGCAATTTAAGCGGGGGAATCTCCTACGAGCAGTACTTC | CASNLSGGISYEQYF
TRBJ1-1 | NA | TRBV11-2 | TRBD1 | TGTGCCAGCAGCTTTGGGACAGGGAACGTGGAAGCTTTCTTT | CASSFGTGNVEAFF
TRBJ2-1 | many | TRBV20-1 | TRBD2 | TGCAGTGCTAACCGACTAGCGGGAGGGCCAAATGAGCAGTTCTTC | CSANRLAGGPNEQFF
TRBJ2-7 | NA | TRBV20-1 | TRBD2 | TGCAGTGCCCCGACTAGCGGGACGTCCTTCCCTTACGAGCAGTACTTC | CSAPTSGTSFPYEQYF
TRBJ2-1 | NA | TRBV25-1 | TRBD1 | TGTGCCAGCAGTACAACTCGTGGGACAGGGGGTCACAATGAGCAGTTCTTC | CASSTTRGTGGHNEQFF
TRBJ2-3 | many | TRBV30 | NA | TGTGCCTGGCAATCAGGACTATACACAGATACGCAGTATTTT | CAWQSGLYTDTQYF
TRBJ1-6 | few | TRBV14 | TRBD1 | TGTGCCAGCAGCCAAGCGGACAGGAGCTCCTATAATTCACCCCTCCACTTT | CASSQADRSSYNSPLHF
TRBJ1-1 | many | TRBV7-2 | NA | TGTGCCAGCAGCTTATGGGGCCCTTCGAACACTGAAGCTTTCTTT | CASSLWGPSNTEAFF
TRBJ2-1 | NA | TRBV4-1 | NA | TGCGCCAGCAGCCACTCTGTTTATGAGCAGTTCTTC | CASSHSVYEQFF
TRBJ2-1 | many | TRBV30 | NA | TGTGCCTGGAGTAACTTCTATGAGCAGTTCTTC | CAWSNFYEQFF
TRBJ1-1 | many | TRBV7-2 | TRBD1 | TGTGCCAGCAACCTTGACAGGGGGCGCACTGAAGCTTTCTTT | CASNLDRGRTEAFF
TRBJ2-5 | many | TRBV20-1 | NA | TGCAGTGCTAGAATCATCGGGACCTCCCTGCCGGAGACCCAGTACTTC | CSARIIGTSLPETQYF
TRBJ2-1 | many | TRBV7-8 | TRBD2 | TGTGCCAGCAGCTTAGACTGGCTAGCGGGAGGACCCGTCTCCTACAATGAGCAGTTCTTC | CASSLDWLAGGPVSYNEQFF
TRBJ2-1 | NA | TRBV27 | TRBD2 | TGTGCCAGCAGTCCAATCCGGACTAGCGGGAGTCGTGAGCAGTTCTTC | CASSPIRTSGSREQFF
TRBJ2-3 | many | TRBV11-3 | NA | TGTGCCAGCAGCTCAAGACTAAAAGGAGATACGCAGTATTTT | CASSSRLKGDTQYF
TRBJ1-1 | many | TRBV11-1 | TRBD1 | TGTGCCAGCAGCTTGACAGGGGCCGTGGGCACTGAAGCTTTCTTT | CASSLTGAVGTEAFF
TRBJ1-5 | many | TRBV27 | NA | TGTGCCAGCAGTTTAGGGTTAGGGTCCCTCGAGCATTTT | CASSLGLGSLEHF
TRBJ2-1 | many | TRBV6-8 | TRBD2 | TGTGCCAGCAGTTACTCGACTAGCGGGAACCAGTTCTTC | CASSYSTSGNQFF
TRBJ1-5 | many | TRBV7-2 | NA | TGTGCCAGCAGCTTATACCAGGGGACCCACAATCAGCCCCAGCATTTT | CASSLYQGTHNQPQHF
TRBJ1-5 | NA | TRBV19 | NA | TGTGCCAGTAGTATTAGCGCTTATAGCAATCAGCCCCAGCATTTT | CASSISAYSNQPQHF
TRBJ2-5 | few | TRBV7-9 | NA | TGTGCCAGCAGCTCCACCCAGGAGAGGGTGCGAGAGACCCAGTACTTC | CASSSTQERVRETQYF
TRBJ1-4 | few | TRBV7-9 | NA | TGTGCCAGCAGCTTAGAGGGGCAGGGAGCTGAAAAACTGTTTTTT | CASSLEGQGAEKLFF
TRBJ2-3 | many | TRBV6-1 | TRBD2 | TGTGCCAGCAGTGAGGGTGTAACTAGCGGAAGCACAGATACGCAGTATTTT | CASSEGVTSGSTDTQYF
TRBJ1-2 | few | TRBV3-1 | NA | TGTGCCAGCAGCCAAGCGGGAGGAGGTGGCTATGGCTACACCTTC | CASSQAGGGGYGYTF
TRBJ2-2 | NA | TRBV5-1 | TRBD1 | TGCGCCAGCAGCCAAGGACAGGGCCCAGGATCCGGGGAGCTGTTTTTT | CASSQGQGPGSGELFF
TRBJ2-2 | few | TRBV29-1 | NA | TGCCCGGGATCGTGGACCGGGGAGCTGTTTTTT | CPGSWTGELFF
TRBJ2-7 | many | TRBV9 | TRBD2 | TGTGCCAGCAGCGTGGGGACTAGCGGGACCTACGAGCAGTACTTC | CASSVGTSGTYEQYF
TRBJ2-2 | few | TRBV9 | TRBD2 | TGTGCCAGCAGCCCAACCGGGACTAGCGGGGGCACCGGGGAGCTGTTTTTT | CASSPTGTSGGTGELFF
TRBJ2-3 | many | TRBV12-3/TRBV12-4 | NA | TGTGCCAGCGGGAAACAGTCCTCCGGCAGCACAGATACGCAGTATTTT | CASGKQSSGSTDTQYF
TRBJ2-7 | NA | TRBV6-4 | NA | TGTGCCAGCAGTTACTTTAACCTTGACTACGAGCAGTACTTC | CASSYFNLDYEQYF
TRBJ1-3 | few | TRBV15 | NA | TGTGCCACCAGCGCGTTGGACGTCGCCTCTGGAAACACCATATATTTT | CATSALDVASGNTIYF
TRBJ2-2 | many | TRBV11-2 | NA | TGTGCCAGCAGCTTAGTGATTACTAGTTCCGGGGAGCTGTTTTTT | CASSLVITSSGELFF
TRBJ2-3 | NA | TRBV29-1 | NA | TGCAGCACTGAACGGGGGAGCGATACGCAGTATTTT | CSTERGSDTQYF
TRBJ2-7 | many | TRBV12-3/TRBV12-4 | NA | TGTGCCAGCAGTTTCGCGGGGCCTACCTACGAGCAGTACTTC | CASSFAGPTYEQYF
TRBJ2-7 | many | TRBV5-1 | NA | TGCGCCAGCAGCCGGGGTGGGGTTTACGAGCAGTACTTC | CASSRGGVYEQYF
TRBJ1-2 | many | TRBV20-1 | TRBD1 | TGCAGTGCTAACTCCGGGACAGGGGGCAGAGGCTACACCTTC | CSANSGTGGRGYTF
TRBJ1-3 | few | TRBV15 | NA | TGTGCCACCAGCAGAGACCGGGCTCGAGGAAACACCATATATTTT | CATSRDRARGNTIYF
TRBJ1-5 | NA | TRBV5-5 | NA | TGTGCCAGCAGCGCGACTGGGGGGAGCAATCAGCCCCAGCATTTT | CASSATGGSNQPQHF
TRBJ1-6 | many | TRBV7-6 | NA | TGTGCCAGCAGCCCGAGGACAGCGGATAATTCACCCCTCCACTTT | CASSPRTADNSPLHF